This T cell receptor (beta chain) was profiled in a study of blood T cell repertoires in COVID-19. Using immunoSEQ multiplex PCR, the repertoire was profiled, and TCRdb retains in-frame clones only, with some absent. This sample has about 110,000 clones; less than 85% occur once, and the top ten carry about 3.7%. The material sequenced was peripheral blood. This sequence originates from a woman of 80 years or more with acute or convalescent COVID-19.

DNA of the CDR3: TGTGCCAGCTCACCACCGGGACTAGCCCAGAACACCGGGGAGCTGTTTTTT. Encoded protein: CASSPPGLAQNTGELFF. The gene calls are TRBV18 and TRBJ2-2, with 9 bases fitting TRBD2. The V segment lost 0 bases and the J segment 1 base; nucleotides outside the gene matches: 3. This CDR3 contains 17 residues. Looked up from germline, CDR1 is KGHSH and CDR2 is LQKENI.